This TCR beta chain emerged from a study of graft-versus-host responses after intestinal transplantation. Study-level information: Anti-thymocyte globulin served as induction for all recipients, who then took tacrolimus and steroids for about three years.

This clone was detected a few times. The target antigen is unknown. Study results and caveats: The study associated peak circulating GvH clone levels with early post-transplant HvG declines. GvH clones occurred in recipient marrow; some first appeared in ileum or blood.

Germline V gene data show CDR1 as SQVTM and CDR2 as ANQGSEA. V was shortened by 7 bases and J by 4 bases, with 11 bases between the two germline ends. The CDR3 is 12 residues long. Profiled with immunoSEQ multiplex PCR; TCRdb holds only in-frame clones, not every one. Of roughly 99,000 clones listed, over 80% are singletons. The chain joins TRBV29-1 to TRBJ1-3; D ambiguous. The sequencing used unstimulated CD4+ T cells sorted from spleen or lymph node cells, collected before transplant. This TCR was recovered from a human donor who was the organ donor for an intestinal transplant. The CDR3 DNA follows: TGCAGCGCCCGAAGAGGGGGAAACACCATATATTTT. It is translated as CSARRGGNTIYF.